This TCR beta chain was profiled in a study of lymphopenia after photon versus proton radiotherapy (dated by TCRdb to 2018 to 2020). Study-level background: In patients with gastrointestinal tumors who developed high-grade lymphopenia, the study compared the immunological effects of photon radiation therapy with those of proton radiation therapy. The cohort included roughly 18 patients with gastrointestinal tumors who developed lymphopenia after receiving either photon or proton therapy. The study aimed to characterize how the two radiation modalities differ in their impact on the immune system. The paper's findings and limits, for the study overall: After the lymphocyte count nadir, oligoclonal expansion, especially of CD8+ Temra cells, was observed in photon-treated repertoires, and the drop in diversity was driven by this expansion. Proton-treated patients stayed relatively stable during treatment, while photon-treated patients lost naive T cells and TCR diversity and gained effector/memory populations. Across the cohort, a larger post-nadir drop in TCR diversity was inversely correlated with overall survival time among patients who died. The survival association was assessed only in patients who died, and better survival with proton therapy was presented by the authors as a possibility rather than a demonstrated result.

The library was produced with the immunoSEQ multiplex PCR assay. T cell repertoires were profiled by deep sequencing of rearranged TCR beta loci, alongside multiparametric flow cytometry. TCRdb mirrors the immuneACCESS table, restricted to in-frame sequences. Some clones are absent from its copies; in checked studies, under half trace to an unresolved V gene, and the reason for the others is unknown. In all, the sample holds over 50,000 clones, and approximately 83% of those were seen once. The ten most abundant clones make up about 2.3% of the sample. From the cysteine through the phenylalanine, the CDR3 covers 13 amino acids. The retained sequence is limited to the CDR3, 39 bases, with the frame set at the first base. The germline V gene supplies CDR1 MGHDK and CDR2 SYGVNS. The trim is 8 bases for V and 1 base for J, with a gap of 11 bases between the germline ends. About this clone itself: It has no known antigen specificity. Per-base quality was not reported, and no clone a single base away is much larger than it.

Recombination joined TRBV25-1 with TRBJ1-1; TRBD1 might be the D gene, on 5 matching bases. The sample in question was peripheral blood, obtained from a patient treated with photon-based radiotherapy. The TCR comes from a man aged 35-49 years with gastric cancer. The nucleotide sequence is TGTGCCAGCCAACAGGAAGGGAACACTGAAGCTTTCTTT. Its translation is CASQQEGNTEAFF.